The T cell receptor beta chain described here comes from a study of regulatory T cells in long-lasting Graves disease. The time point: newly diagnosed GD, antithyroid drugs for less than 3 months. PBMC-extracted RNA yielded the TCR library. Whole-study findings and limits: Under persistent disease, TRBV28, TRBJ1-2 and TRBJ2-5 were used preferentially.

This clonotype was observed at least ten times. What it binds is unknown. Germline assignment: CDR1 SGHDN and CDR2 FVKESK. V was pared by 1 base and J by 0 bases, with 11 bases between. CDR3 length: 16 residues. Through Arm-PCR of CDR3 regions and iRepertoire HTBI primers, TCR beta libraries were built. Original handling: The identification of 50 to 65 TRBV and some 14 TRBJ segments was made across samples. TCRdb processed the multiplex PCR reads anew with MiXCR; each CDR3 protein has one entry. These V and J calls derive from TCRdb rather than the authors' analysis. The sample consists of 450,000 to 700,000 distinct CDR3 sequences, approximately 15% of them appearing once. These data were likewise used in another study, on T cells in Graves' hyperthyroidism and ophthalmopathy.

This chain joins TRBV14 and TRBJ2-3; no clear D gene. The source is a man in his thirties or forties with Graves disease. The sample here was peripheral blood mononuclear cells (PBMCs), taken at new diagnosis, from a patient treated with antithyroid drugs. DNA of the CDR3: TGTGCCAGCAGCCAAGGCCGGCGGCTGAGCACAGATACGCAGTATTTT. Protein sequence: CASSQGRRLSTDTQYF. The full variable domain, its missing parts supplied by reference TRBV14 and TRBJ2-3, is EAGVTQFPSHSVIEKGQTVTLRCDPISGHDNLYWYRRVMGKEIKFLLHFVKESKQDESGMPNNRFLAERTGGTYSTLKVQPAELEDSGVYFCASSQGRRLSTDTQYFGPGTRLTVL.